This TCR beta chain was profiled in a study of blood T cell repertoires in COVID-19. Overall study context: The samples span acute and convalescent COVID-19 from the United States, Italy and Spain. The analysed material was cDNA or gDNA that came from T cells, B-cell-depleted T cells, or PBMCs.

Original handling: Estimation of nucleated cell counts was performed using reference gene primer amplification. The protocol was immunoSEQ multiplex PCR, while the TCRdb copy is restricted to in-frame clones and leaves out a portion. V and J calls and clone size come straight from that table; D and trimming were deduced from the DNA. The profile shows about 240,000 clones, 87% of them singletons. Trimming took 6 bases from V and 0 from J, leaving 8 bases between them. The CDR3 is 13 amino acids. Germline CDR1 MNHEY, CDR2 SVGAGI. The sequence derives from a man in his sixties who had recovered from COVID-19. The genes are TRBV6-5 and TRBJ1-2, with D unclear. Sequencing used peripheral blood. CDR3 DNA: TGTGCCAGCAGACCCAGCGCTAACTATGGCTACACCTTC. It encodes CASRPSANYGYTF.